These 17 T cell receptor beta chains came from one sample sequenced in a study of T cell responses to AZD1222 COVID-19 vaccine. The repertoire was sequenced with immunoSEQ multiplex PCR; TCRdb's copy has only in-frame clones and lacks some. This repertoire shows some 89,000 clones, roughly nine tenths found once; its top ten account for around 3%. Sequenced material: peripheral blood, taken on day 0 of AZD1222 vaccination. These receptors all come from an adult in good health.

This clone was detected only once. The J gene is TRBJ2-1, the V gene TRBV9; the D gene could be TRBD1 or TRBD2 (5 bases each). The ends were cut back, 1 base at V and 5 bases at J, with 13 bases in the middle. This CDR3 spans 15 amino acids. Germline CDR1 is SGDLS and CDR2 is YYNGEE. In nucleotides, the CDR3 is TGTGCCAGCAGCGTATCGGGGCTAGCTCACAATGAGCAGTTCTTC. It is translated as CASSVSGLAHNEQFF. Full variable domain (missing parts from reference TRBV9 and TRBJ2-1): DSGVTQTPKHLITATGQRVTLRCSPRSGDLSVYWYQQSLDQGLQFLIQYYNGEERAKGNILERFSAQQFPDLHSELNLSSLELGDSALYFCASSVSGLAHNEQFFGPGTRLTVL.

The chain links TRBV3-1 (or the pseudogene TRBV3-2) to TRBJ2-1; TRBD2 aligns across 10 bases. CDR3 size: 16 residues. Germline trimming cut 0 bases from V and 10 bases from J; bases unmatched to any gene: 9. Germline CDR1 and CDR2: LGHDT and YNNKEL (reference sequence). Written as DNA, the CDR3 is TGTGCCAGCAGCCAAGATAGGATAGCGGGGGGCCGGGAGCAGTTCTTC. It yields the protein CASSQDRIAGGREQFF.

The CDR3 DNA is TGTGCCAGTAGTACTAGCGGAGAACTCCGTTCCTACGAGCAGTACTTC. Its translation is CASSTSGELRSYEQYF. This chain joins TRBV19 and TRBJ2-7, with 7 bases aligning to TRBD2. V dropped 4 bases and J dropped 1; count of bases not matched to a gene: 10. The V gene's germline CDR1 is LNHDA and CDR2 SQIVND (reference sequence). The CDR3 length is 16 residues.

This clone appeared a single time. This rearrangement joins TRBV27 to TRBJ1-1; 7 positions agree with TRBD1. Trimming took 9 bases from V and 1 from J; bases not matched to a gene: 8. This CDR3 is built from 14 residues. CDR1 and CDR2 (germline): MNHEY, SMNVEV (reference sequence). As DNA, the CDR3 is TGTGCCAGTAGAATGGGACAGACGAACACTGAAGCTTTCTTT. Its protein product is CASRMGQTNTEAFF.

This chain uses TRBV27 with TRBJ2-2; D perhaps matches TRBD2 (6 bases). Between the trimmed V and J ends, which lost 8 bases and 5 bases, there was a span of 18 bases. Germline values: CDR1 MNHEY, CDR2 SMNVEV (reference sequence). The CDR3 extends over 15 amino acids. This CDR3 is CASASEKAGTGELFF. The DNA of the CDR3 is TGTGCCAGCGCCTCTGAAAAGGCGGGGACCGGGGAGCTGTTTTTT.

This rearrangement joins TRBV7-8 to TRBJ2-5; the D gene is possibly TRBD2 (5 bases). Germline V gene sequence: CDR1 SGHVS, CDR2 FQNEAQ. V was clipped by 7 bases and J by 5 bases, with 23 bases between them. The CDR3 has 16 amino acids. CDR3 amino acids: CASILNLDSPSETQYF. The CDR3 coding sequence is TGTGCCAGCATCCTCAACCTGGACTCCCCGTCGGAGACCCAGTACTTC.

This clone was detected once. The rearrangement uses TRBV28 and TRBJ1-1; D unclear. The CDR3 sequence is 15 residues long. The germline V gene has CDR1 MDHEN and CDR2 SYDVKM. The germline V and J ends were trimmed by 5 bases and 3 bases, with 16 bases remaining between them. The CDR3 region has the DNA TGTGCCAGCAGTGCCTCCGCGGGCCGGGACACTGAAGCTTTCTTT. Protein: CASSASAGRDTEAFF.

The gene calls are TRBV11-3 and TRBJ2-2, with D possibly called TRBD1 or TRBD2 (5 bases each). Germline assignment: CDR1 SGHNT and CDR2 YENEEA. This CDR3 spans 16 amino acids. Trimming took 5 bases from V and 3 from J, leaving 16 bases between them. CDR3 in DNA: TGTGCCAGCAGCAAGGGACGGGCGCAGGACACCGGGGAGCTGTTTTTT. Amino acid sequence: CASSKGRAQDTGELFF.

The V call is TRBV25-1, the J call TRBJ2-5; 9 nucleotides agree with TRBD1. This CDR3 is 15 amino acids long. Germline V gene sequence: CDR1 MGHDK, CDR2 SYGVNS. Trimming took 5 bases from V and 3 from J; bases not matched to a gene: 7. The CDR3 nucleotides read TGTGCCAGCAGTCCCCCCGGGACAGGGAAAGAGACCCAGTACTTC. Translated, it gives CASSPPGTGKETQYF. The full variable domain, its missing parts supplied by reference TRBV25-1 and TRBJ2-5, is EADIYQTPRYLVIGTGKKITLECSQTMGHDKMYWYQQDPGMELHLIHYSYGVNSTEKGDLSSESTVSRIRTEHFPLTLESARPSHTSQYLCASSPPGTGKETQYFGPGTRLLVL.

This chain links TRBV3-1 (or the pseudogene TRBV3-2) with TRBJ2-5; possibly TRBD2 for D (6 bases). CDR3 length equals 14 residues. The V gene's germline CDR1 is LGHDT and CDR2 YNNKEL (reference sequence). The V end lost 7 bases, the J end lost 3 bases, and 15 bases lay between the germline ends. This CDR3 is CASTPWGGEETQYF. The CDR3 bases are TGTGCCAGCACCCCATGGGGCGGGGAAGAGACCCAGTACTTC.

The CDR3 loop is CASSPGRGNYGYTF. DNA of the CDR3: TGCGCCAGCAGCCCGGGGAGAGGGAACTATGGCTACACCTTC. J is TRBJ1-2 and V is TRBV5-1; no clear D. Per the germline V gene, CDR1 is SGHRS and CDR2 is YFSETQ. Trimming pared 4 bases from V and 2 bases from J, leaving 12 bases between. The CDR3 consists of 14 residues.

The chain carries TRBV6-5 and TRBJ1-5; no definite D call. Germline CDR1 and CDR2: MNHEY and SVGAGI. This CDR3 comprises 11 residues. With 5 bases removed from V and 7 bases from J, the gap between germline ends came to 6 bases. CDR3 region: CASSRHQPQHF. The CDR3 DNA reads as TGTGCCAGCAGTAGGCACCAGCCCCAGCATTTT.

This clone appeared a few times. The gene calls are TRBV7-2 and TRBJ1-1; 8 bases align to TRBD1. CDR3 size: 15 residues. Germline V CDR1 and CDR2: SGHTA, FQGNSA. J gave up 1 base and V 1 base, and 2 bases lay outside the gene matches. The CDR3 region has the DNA TGTGCCAGCAGCTTAGACACAGGGGGGAACACTGAAGCTTTCTTT. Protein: CASSLDTGGNTEAFF.

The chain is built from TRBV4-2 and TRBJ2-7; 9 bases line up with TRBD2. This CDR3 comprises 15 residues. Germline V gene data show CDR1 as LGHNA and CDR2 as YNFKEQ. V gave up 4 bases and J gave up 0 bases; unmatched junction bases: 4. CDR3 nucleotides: TGTGCCAGCAGCCCATATAGCGGGAGCTCCTACGAGCAGTACTTC. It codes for CASSPYSGSSYEQYF.

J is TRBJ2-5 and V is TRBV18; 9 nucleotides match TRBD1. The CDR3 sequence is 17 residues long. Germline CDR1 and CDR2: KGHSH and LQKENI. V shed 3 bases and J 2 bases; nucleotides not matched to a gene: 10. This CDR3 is CASSPPRGQGMQETQYF. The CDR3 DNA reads TGTGCCAGCTCACCGCCTAGGGGACAGGGAATGCAAGAGACCCAGTACTTC. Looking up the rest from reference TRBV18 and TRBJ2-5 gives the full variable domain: NAGVMQNPRHLVRRRGQEARLRCSPMKGHSHVYWYRQLPEEGLKFMVYLQKENIIDESGMPKERFSAEFPKEGPSILRIQQVVRGDSAAYFCASSPPRGQGMQETQYFGPGTRLLVL.

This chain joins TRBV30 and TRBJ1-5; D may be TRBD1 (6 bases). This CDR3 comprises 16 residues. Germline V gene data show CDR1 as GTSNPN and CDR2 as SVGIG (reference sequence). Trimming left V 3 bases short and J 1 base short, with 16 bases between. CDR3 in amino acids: CAWSPPPGESNQPQHF. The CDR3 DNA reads TGTGCCTGGAGCCCCCCCCCAGGGGAAAGCAATCAGCCCCAGCATTTT.

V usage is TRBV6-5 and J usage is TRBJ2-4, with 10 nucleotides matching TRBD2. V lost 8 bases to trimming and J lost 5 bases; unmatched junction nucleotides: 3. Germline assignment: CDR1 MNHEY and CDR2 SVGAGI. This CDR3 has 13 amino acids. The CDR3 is CASLGLAQNIQYF. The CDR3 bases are TGTGCCAGCCTGGGACTAGCGCAAAACATTCAGTACTTC.